Shown below are 3 T cell receptor beta chains from a single sample sequenced in a study of T cells in Graves' hyperthyroidism and ophthalmopathy. The CDR3 regions of TCR beta were amplified from RNA transcripts. Researchers ran a first-round RT-PCR on the TCR CDR3 using the HTBI primer set. In TCRdb, the multiplex PCR reads were re-called with MiXCR into one record per CDR3 protein. The sample carries over 550,000 distinct CDR3 sequences, around 17% recorded once. Sample: blood. These receptors came from a woman younger than 35 with Graves' hyperthyroidism.

The count of this clonotype is one. The gene calls are TRBV28 and TRBJ1-1; 11 nucleotides match TRBD1. The CDR3 has 17 residues. The V gene's germline CDR1 is MDHEN and CDR2 SYDVKM. J lost 4 bases, V lost 4 bases, and 11 bases had no gene match. Written as DNA, the CDR3 is TGTGCCAGCAGTTCCTCTTATCTGGACAGGGGGCTCACTGAAGCTTTCTTT. Translation gives CASSSSYLDRGLTEAFF. Together with reference TRBV28 and TRBJ1-1, the CDR3 gives the full variable domain: DVKVTQSSRYLVKRTGEKVFLECVQDMDHENMFWYRQDPGLGLRLIYFSYDVKMKEKGDIPEGYSVSREKKERFSLILESASTNQTSMYLCASSSSYLDRGLTEAFFGQGTRLTVV.

This clonotype was picked up many times. The rearrangement links TRBV2 to TRBJ2-7; TRBD2 aligns across 9 bases. Trimming at V came to 1 base and at J to 3 bases, leaving 4 bases not matched to a gene. This CDR3 is built from 15 residues. Germline loops: CDR1 SNHLY, CDR2 FYNNEI. The CDR3 coding sequence is TGTGCCAGCAGTGAAGATTTAGCGGGGGTCTACGAGCAGTACTTC. Its protein is CASSEDLAGVYEQYF.

This clonotype was picked up a small number of times. The genes are TRBV20-1 and TRBJ2-7; D gene unclear. The germline V and J ends were trimmed by 1 base and 2 bases, with 9 bases remaining between them. The CDR3 has 13 residues. CDR1 and CDR2 (germline): DFQATT, SNEGSKA (reference sequence). CDR3 loop: CSARVDVAYEQYF. The CDR3 bases are TGCAGTGCTAGAGTCGACGTTGCCTACGAGCAGTACTTC.